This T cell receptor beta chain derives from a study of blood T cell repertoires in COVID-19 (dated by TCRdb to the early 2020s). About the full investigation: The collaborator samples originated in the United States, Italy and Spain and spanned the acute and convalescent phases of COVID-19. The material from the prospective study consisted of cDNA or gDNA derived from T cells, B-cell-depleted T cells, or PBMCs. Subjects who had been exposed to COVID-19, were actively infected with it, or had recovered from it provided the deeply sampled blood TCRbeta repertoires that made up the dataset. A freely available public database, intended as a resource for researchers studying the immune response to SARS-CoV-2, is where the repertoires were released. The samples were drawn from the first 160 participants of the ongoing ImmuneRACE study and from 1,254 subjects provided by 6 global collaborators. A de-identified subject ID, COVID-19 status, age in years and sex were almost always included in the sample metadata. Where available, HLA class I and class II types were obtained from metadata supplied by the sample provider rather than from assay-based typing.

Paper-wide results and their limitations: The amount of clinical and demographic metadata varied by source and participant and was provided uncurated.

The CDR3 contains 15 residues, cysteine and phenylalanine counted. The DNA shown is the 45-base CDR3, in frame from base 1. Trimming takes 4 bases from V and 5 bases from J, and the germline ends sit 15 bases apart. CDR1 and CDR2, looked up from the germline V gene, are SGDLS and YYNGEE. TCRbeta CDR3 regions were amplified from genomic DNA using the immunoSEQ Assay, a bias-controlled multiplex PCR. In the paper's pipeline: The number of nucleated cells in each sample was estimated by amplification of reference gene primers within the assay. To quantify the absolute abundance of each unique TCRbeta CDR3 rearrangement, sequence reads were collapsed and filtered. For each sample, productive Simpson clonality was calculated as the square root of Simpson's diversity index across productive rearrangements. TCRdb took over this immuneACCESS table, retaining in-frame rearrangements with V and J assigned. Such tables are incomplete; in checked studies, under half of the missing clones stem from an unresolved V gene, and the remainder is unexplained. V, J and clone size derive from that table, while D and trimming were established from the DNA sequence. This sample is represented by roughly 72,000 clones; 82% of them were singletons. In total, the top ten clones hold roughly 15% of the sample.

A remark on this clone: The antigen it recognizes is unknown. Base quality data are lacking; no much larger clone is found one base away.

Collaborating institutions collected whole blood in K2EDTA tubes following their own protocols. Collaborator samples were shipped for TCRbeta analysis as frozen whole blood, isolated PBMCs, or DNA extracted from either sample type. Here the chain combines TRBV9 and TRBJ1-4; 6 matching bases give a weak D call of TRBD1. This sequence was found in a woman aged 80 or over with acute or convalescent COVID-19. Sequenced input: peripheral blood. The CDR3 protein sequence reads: CASSFETGVNEKLFF. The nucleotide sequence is TGTGCCAGCAGCTTTGAGACAGGAGTGAATGAAAAACTGTTTTTT. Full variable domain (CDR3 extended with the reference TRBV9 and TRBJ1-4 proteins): DSGVTQTPKHLITATGQRVTLRCSPRSGDLSVYWYQQSLDQGLQFLIQYYNGEERAKGNILERFSAQQFPDLHSELNLSSLELGDSALYFCASSFETGVNEKLFFGSGTQLSVL.